The 17 T cell receptor beta chains below come from one sample, sequenced in a study of OX40 agonist ivuxolimab in advanced cancers. Libraries were prepared by immunoSEQ multiplex PCR; TCRdb keeps only in-frame clonotypes and omits some of them. The sample carries fewer than 80,000 clones, approximately 82% recorded once. Material: CD4+ or CD8+ T cells sorted from blood, obtained in a trial of the OX40 agonist ivuxolimab. Every receptor here comes from an adult with an advanced solid tumor such as melanoma, head and neck, liver or kidney cancer.

This clone was seen a few times. The V and J genes are TRBV9 and TRBJ2-2, with TRBD2 matching over 15 bases. Looked up from germline, CDR1 is SGDLS and CDR2 is YYNGEE. There are 18 residues in the CDR3. The J segment lost 4 bases and the V segment lost 4 bases, leaving 8 bases of the junction unmatched. The CDR3 sequence: CASSSQVGLAGGTGELFF. The CDR3 bases are TGTGCCAGCAGCTCCCAGGTGGGACTAGCGGGGGGCACCGGGGAGCTGTTTTTT.

The J gene is TRBJ1-1, the V gene TRBV18; tentatively, D is TRBD1 (6 bases). The CDR3 extends over 13 amino acids. Trimming took 8 bases from V and 4 from J, leaving 14 bases between them. Germline-derived CDR1 and CDR2 are KGHSH and LQKENI. In nucleotides, the CDR3 is TGTGCCAGCACCCCTGCGGACAGCACTGAAGCTTTCTTT. Amino acid sequence: CASTPADSTEAFF.

CDR3 nucleotides: TGTGCCAGCAGCGTAGGCTCTGGAAACACCATATATTTT. Its translation: CASSVGSGNTIYF. J is TRBJ1-3 and V is TRBV9; no reliable D call. Looked up from germline, CDR1 is SGDLS and CDR2 is YYNGEE. The CDR3 has 13 amino acids. The V end lost 0 bases, the J end lost 0 bases, and 1 base lay between the germline ends. Complete variable domain (other parts from reference TRBV9 and TRBJ1-3): DSGVTQTPKHLITATGQRVTLRCSPRSGDLSVYWYQQSLDQGLQFLIQYYNGEERAKGNILERFSAQQFPDLHSELNLSSLELGDSALYFCASSVGSGNTIYFGEGSWLTVV.

This clone was seen a single time. One end of the junction is discordant with germline, which a read error may explain. J is TRBJ1-4 and V is TRBV7-9, with D perhaps TRBD1 (5 bases). This CDR3 is 15 amino acids long. Per the germline V gene, CDR1 is SEHNR and CDR2 is FQNEAQ (reference sequence). CDR3 residues: CASSAGTATNEKLFF. The CDR3 bases are TGTGCCAGCAGCGCCGGGACCGCAACTAATGAAAAGCTGTTTTTT.

The chain has TRBV2 and TRBJ1-2; D is uncertain. Germline values: CDR1 SNHLY, CDR2 FYNNEI. This CDR3 is 12 amino acids long. Trimming removed 6 bases at V and 4 bases at J, with 9 bases between. CDR3 sequence: CASSDERYGYTF. The CDR3 coding sequence is TGTGCCAGCAGCGACGAGCGCTATGGCTACACCTTC. The full variable domain, in which reference TRBV2 and TRBJ1-2 provide the parts outside the CDR3, is EPEVTQTPSHQVTQMGQEVILRCVPISNHLYFYWYRQILGQKVEFLVSFYNNEISEKSEIFDDQFSVERPDGSNFTLKIRSTKLEDSAMYFCASSDERYGYTFGSGTRLTVV.

The chain joins TRBV9 to TRBJ2-4; 12 bases align to TRBD2. In germline, CDR1 is SGDLS, CDR2 YYNGEE. The ends lost 4 bases at V and 4 bases at J; junction bases unmatched: 6. This CDR3 is 16 amino acids long. CDR3 coding DNA: TGTGCCAGCAGCCCTTGGACTAGCGGGATTAAAAACATTCAGTACTTC. It is translated as CASSPWTSGIKNIQYF.

V usage is TRBV7-2 and J usage is TRBJ1-5; tentatively, D is TRBD1 (5 bases). The CDR3 loop spans 14 amino acids. The V end lost 4 bases, the J end lost 3 bases, and 10 bases lay between the germline ends. The germline gives CDR1 SGHTA, CDR2 FQGNSA. In nucleotides, the CDR3 is TGTGCCAGCAGCTCGCAGGGTCCCAATCAGCCCCAGCATTTT. Its translation is CASSSQGPNQPQHF.

The chain has TRBV7-2 and TRBJ2-2; the D is unclear. V lost 1 base to trimming and J lost 8 bases, with 11 bases between them. The CDR3 extends over 14 amino acids. The germline gives CDR1 SGHTA, CDR2 FQGNSA. CDR3 bases: TGTGCCAGCAGCTTAGGTTCACCCATGGGGGAGCTGTTTTTT. Translation gives CASSLGSPMGELFF.

The chain combines TRBV7-2 with TRBJ2-5; 7 bases map to TRBD2. The germline V gene has CDR1 SGHTA and CDR2 FQGNSA. The CDR3 sequence is 14 residues long. V shed 1 base and J 7 bases; nucleotides not matched to a gene: 6. The CDR3 DNA is TGTGCCAGCAGCTTAGTTGGGGGGGAAGGGACCCAGTACTTC. It yields the protein CASSLVGGEGTQYF.

The chain combines TRBV2 with TRBJ1-3; D is unresolved. The CDR3 is 15 amino acids. V was clipped by 5 bases and J by 0 bases, with 11 bases between them. Looked up from germline, CDR1 is SNHLY and CDR2 is FYNNEI. CDR3 in amino acids: CASSSGILSGNTIYF. For the CDR3, the DNA is TGTGCCAGCAGTTCCGGGATCCTCTCTGGAAACACCATATATTTT.

This clone was seen a single time. The J gene is TRBJ2-6, the V gene TRBV5-4; a possible D gene is TRBD1 (5 bases). Trimming removed 4 bases from V and 4 bases from J, with 12 bases in between. This CDR3 has 15 residues. CDR1 is SGHNT, CDR2 YYREEE, per germline (reference sequence). CDR3 sequence (DNA): TGTGCCAGCAGCCCTAGACAGTCCGGGGCCAACGTCCTGACTTTC. It yields the protein CASSPRQSGANVLTF.

This chain connects TRBV4-1 to TRBJ1-1; possibly TRBD1 for D (5 bases). The V end lost 5 bases, the J end lost 1 base, and 17 bases lay between the germline ends. The CDR3 runs 16 residues. The germline CDR1 and CDR2 sequences are MGHRA and YSYEKL. CDR3 DNA: TGCGCCAGCAGCAGAACGCCCGGGACCGAGAACACTGAAGCTTTCTTT. It encodes CASSRTPGTENTEAFF.

This chain links TRBV6-6 with TRBJ1-2; a weak D match, TRBD1 (6 bases). V was cut by 7 bases and J by 8 bases, with 17 bases left in between. The CDR3 consists of 13 residues. Per the germline V gene, CDR1 is MNHNY and CDR2 is SVGAGI (reference sequence). CDR3 sequence reads: CASTHREVRGYTF. In DNA, the CDR3 is TGTGCCAGCACCCACAGGGAAGTGAGGGGCTACACCTTC.

This clone was found a few times. The chain joins TRBV27 to TRBJ2-7, with D uncertain. V lost 0 bases to trimming and J lost 4 bases, with 10 bases between them. From germline, CDR1 is MNHEY and CDR2 SMNVEV (reference sequence). The CDR3 is 14 residues long. The CDR3 DNA is TGTGCCAGCAGTTTATCTGGGGTTCATTACGAGCAGTACTTC. The encoded protein is CASSLSGVHYEQYF.

The chain carries TRBV18 and TRBJ1-2; TRBD1 aligns across 7 bases. Losses at the gene ends were 3 bases for V and 3 bases for J; bases not matched to a gene: 7. The germline V gene has CDR1 KGHSH and CDR2 LQKENI. The CDR3 is 15 residues long. The CDR3 region has the DNA TGTGCCAGCTCACCGATAGGACAGGCGGACTATGGCTACACCTTC. This translates into CASSPIGQADYGYTF.

This clone was picked up a small number of times. The chain recombines TRBV18 with TRBJ1-3; 8 bases align to TRBD1. V dropped 6 bases and J dropped 3; count of bases not matched to a gene: 7. The CDR3 is made up of 15 amino acids. Per the germline V gene, CDR1 is KGHSH and CDR2 is LQKENI. CDR3 in DNA: TGTGCCAGCTCGCCTACGACAGGGGTTGGAAACACCATATATTTT. This codes for CASSPTTGVGNTIYF.

The rearrangement links TRBV7-9 to TRBJ1-1; D is unclear. The CDR3 covers 14 residues. CDR1 and CDR2 (germline): SEHNR, FQNEAQ (reference sequence). V was shortened by 1 base and J by 2 bases, with 8 bases between the two germline ends. The CDR3 DNA sequence: TGTGCCAGCAGCTTAGAGGGCAGTAACACTGAAGCTTTCTTT. This gives the protein CASSLEGSNTEAFF.